This T cell receptor beta chain was found in a study of cytomegalovirus exposure and HLA in healthy donors. General observations from the study: Segments of the TCR beta V type were, in most cases, productive about 87% or about 30% of the time in an earlier analysis. Reportedly, a later analysis found an Asian-associated ancestry cluster had fewer N-insertions than the roughly 700-donor mean.

The PCR used 60 Vbeta and 13 Jbeta primers. Profiling relied on immunoSEQ multiplex PCR, and the TCRdb table lists in-frame clones only, not all of them. The table has hundreds of thousands of clones, around four fifths seen once. The CDR3 has 13 amino acids. The germline gives CDR1 MNHNY, CDR2 SVGAGI (reference sequence). The V and J ends lost 8 bases and 2 bases, in that order; junction bases with no gene match: 5. Details on this clone: Its cognate antigen is unknown.

The sample consisted of PBMCs. This clonotype was sampled from a boy between 10 and 17 years old in good health and CMV-seronegative. The chain has TRBV6-6 and TRBJ2-7, with TRBD1 matching 8 bases. The CDR3 DNA reads as TGTGCCAGCTCCGGGACAGGTCCCTACGAGCAGTACTTC. Translation: CASSGTGPYEQYF.